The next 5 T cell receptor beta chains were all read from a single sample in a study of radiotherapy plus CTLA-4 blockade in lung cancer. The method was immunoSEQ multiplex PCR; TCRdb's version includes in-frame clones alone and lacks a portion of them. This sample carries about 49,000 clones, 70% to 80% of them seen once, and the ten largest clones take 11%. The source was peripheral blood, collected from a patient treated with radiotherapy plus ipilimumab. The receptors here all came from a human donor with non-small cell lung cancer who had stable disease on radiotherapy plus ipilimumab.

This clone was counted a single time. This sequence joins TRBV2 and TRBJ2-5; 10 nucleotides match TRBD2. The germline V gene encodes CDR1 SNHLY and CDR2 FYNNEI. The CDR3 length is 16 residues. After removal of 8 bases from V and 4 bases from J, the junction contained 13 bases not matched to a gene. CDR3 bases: TGTGCCAGCGGTGTCCCACCTAGCGGGGGAACAGAGACCCAGTACTTC. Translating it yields CASGVPPSGGTETQYF.

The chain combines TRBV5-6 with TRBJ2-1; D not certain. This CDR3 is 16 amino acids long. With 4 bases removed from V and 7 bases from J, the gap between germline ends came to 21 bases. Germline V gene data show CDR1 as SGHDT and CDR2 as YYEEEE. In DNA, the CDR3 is TGTGCCAGCAGCCCTTACCGACATGGAGTAGTAAATGAGCAGTTCTTC. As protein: CASSPYRHGVVNEQFF. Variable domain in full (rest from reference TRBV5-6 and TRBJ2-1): DAGVTQSPTHLIKTRGQQVTLRCSPKSGHDTVSWYQQALGQGPQFIFQYYEEEERQRGNFPDRFSGHQFPNYSSELNVNALLLGDSALYLCASSPYRHGVVNEQFFGPGTRLTVL.

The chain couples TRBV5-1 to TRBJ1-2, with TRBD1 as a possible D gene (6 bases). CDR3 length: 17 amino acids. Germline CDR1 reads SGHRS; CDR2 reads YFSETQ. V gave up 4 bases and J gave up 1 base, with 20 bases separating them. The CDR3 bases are TGCGCCAGCAGCAGAACTTCTCCAGGGGATATTAACTATGGCTACACCTTC. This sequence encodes CASSRTSPGDINYGYTF.

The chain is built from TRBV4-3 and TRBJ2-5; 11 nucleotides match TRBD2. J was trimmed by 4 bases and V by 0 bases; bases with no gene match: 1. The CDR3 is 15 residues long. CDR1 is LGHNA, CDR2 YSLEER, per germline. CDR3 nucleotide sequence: TGCGCCAGCAGCCAAGACGGACTAGCGGGAGAGACCCAGTACTTC. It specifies CASSQDGLAGETQYF.

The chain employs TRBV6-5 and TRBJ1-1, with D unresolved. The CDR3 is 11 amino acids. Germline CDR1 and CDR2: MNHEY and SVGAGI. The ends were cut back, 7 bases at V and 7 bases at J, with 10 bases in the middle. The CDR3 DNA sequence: TGTGCCAGCACAAACATTGGTGAAGCTTTCTTT. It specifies CASTNIGEAFF.